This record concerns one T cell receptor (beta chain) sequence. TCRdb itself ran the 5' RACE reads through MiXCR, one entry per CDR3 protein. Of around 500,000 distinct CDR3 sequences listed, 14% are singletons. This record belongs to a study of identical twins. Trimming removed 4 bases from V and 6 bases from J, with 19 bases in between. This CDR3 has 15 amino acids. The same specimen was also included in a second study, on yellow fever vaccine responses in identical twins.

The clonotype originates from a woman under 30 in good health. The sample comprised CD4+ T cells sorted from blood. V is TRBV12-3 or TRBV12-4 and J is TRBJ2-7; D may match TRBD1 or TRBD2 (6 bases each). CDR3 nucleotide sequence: TGTGCCAGCAGTTATATGGGGGGACAACGTTCCGAGCAGTACTTC. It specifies CASSYMGGQRSEQYF.